One and the same sample provided the 30 T cell receptor beta chains below, sequenced in a study of cytomegalovirus exposure and HLA in healthy donors. With 60 Vbeta and 13 Jbeta primers, the PCR was carried out. Data came from immunoSEQ multiplex PCR; TCRdb stores just in-frame clones and leaves some out. The sample holds about 130,000 clones; around four fifths are singletons and the top ten take under 13%. Input material: PBMCs. The source of these receptors is a man aged 25-45 years in good health and CMV-seropositive.

The chain joins TRBV28 to TRBJ2-3; TRBD2 matches at 12 bases. Germline CDR1 is MDHEN and CDR2 is SYDVKM. Trimming at V came to 5 bases and at J to 5 bases, leaving 5 bases not matched to a gene. This CDR3 is 15 amino acids long. This chain's CDR3 is CASSPSGRGVDTQYF. In DNA, the CDR3 is TGTGCCAGCAGTCCTAGCGGGAGGGGGGTAGATACGCAGTATTTT.

V is TRBV30 and J is TRBJ1-4; TRBD1 might be the D (6 bases). CDR1 and CDR2 (germline): GTSNPN, SVGIG (reference sequence). The CDR3 runs 14 residues. Trimming pared 7 bases from V and 8 bases from J, leaving 20 bases between. CDR3: CASDEGGPEEKLFF. The CDR3 coding sequence is TGTGCCTCGGACGAGGGGGGGCCGGAGGAAAAACTGTTTTTT.

For the CDR3, the DNA is TGTGCCAGCAGCTTAGTAGGGGTACGACAGATACGCTCTGGAAACACCATATATTTT. It yields the protein CASSLVGVRQIRSGNTIYF. The chain has TRBV11-2 and TRBJ1-3; tentatively, D is TRBD1 (5 bases). Germline V CDR1 and CDR2: SGHAT, FQNNGV. Trimming removed 1 base at V and 0 bases at J, with 19 bases between. This CDR3 has 19 residues.

On this clone: The identical CDR3 is also encoded by other nucleotide sequences in the sample. The V call is TRBV5-1, the J call TRBJ2-5, with 10 positions matching TRBD2. Per germline, CDR1 SGHRS and CDR2 YFSETQ. The CDR3 has 15 residues. Trimming took 3 bases from V and 2 from J; bases not matched to a gene: 4. The CDR3 DNA is TGCGCCAGCAGCTGGAGGACTAGCGGTCAAGAGACCCAGTACTTC. Translating it yields CASSWRTSGQETQYF.

V gene TRBV9 combines with J gene TRBJ2-7; D is perhaps TRBD2 (5 bases). CDR3 size: 15 residues. Trimming left V 0 bases short and J 6 bases short, with 16 bases between. Per germline, CDR1 SGDLS and CDR2 YYNGEE. In nucleotides, the CDR3 is TGTGCCAGCAGCGTAGAGGCTAGCCCAGCCTTCGAGCAGTACTTC. As protein: CASSVEASPAFEQYF.

The gene calls are TRBV7-6 and TRBJ2-5; TRBD2 aligns across 8 bases. Germline CDR1 and CDR2: SGHVS and FNYEAQ. The CDR3 runs 16 residues. After removal of 1 base from V and 2 bases from J, the junction contained 6 bases not matched to a gene. This chain's CDR3 is CASSLEPGRVQETQYF. The CDR3 DNA follows: TGTGCCAGCAGCTTAGAGCCCGGGAGGGTGCAAGAGACCCAGTACTTC.

The V and J genes are TRBV2 and TRBJ1-2; D is unclear. V lost 3 bases, J lost 2 bases, and 7 bases lay in between. The germline gives CDR1 SNHLY, CDR2 FYNNEI. The CDR3 covers 13 residues. CDR3 coding DNA: TGTGCCAGCAGTGACGAACAGAACTATGGCTACACCTTC. The encoded protein is CASSDEQNYGYTF.

The chain carries TRBV27 and TRBJ2-5, with D possibly being TRBD2 (5 bases). This CDR3 contains 12 residues. CDR1 and CDR2 (germline): MNHEY, SMNVEV (reference sequence). The ends were cut back, 3 bases at V and 4 bases at J, with 6 bases in the middle. For the CDR3, the DNA is TGTGCCAGCAGTTTTCGGGGAGAGACCCAGTACTTC. Its translation: CASSFRGETQYF.

This clone was recorded a few times. The V call is TRBV27, the J call TRBJ2-1; tentatively, D is TRBD2 (7 bases). CDR3 length: 15 amino acids. V lost 2 bases and J 0 bases, leaving 8 bases between the germline ends. CDR1 is MNHEY and CDR2 is SMNVEV in the germline V gene (reference sequence). CDR3 residues: CASSLGGASYNEQFF. Here the CDR3 DNA reads TGTGCCAGCAGTTTAGGGGGGGCCTCCTACAATGAGCAGTTCTTC.

J is TRBJ1-1 and V is TRBV27; 7 bases agree with TRBD1. Germline values: CDR1 MNHEY, CDR2 SMNVEV (reference sequence). The CDR3 sequence is 15 residues long. V gave up 5 bases and J gave up 4 bases; unmatched junction bases: 10. The chain's CDR3 is CASSGTGEGGTEAFF. DNA of the CDR3: TGTGCCAGCAGTGGTACAGGGGAAGGCGGCACTGAAGCTTTCTTT.

This clone was seen more than once but under ten times. This chain joins TRBV30 and TRBJ2-7; 7 nucleotides agree with TRBD1. From germline, CDR1 is GTSNPN and CDR2 SVGIG (reference sequence). V lost 1 base to trimming and J lost 3 bases; unmatched junction nucleotides: 3. This CDR3 spans 13 amino acids. Written as DNA, the CDR3 is TGTGCCTGGAGTGCAGACAGGGTCTACGAGCAGTACTTC. This translates into CAWSADRVYEQYF.

This chain links TRBV7-9 with TRBJ1-1; 7 positions match TRBD1. V dropped 5 bases and J dropped 3; count of bases not matched to a gene: 9. This CDR3 comprises 15 residues. The germline gives CDR1 SEHNR, CDR2 FQNEAQ (reference sequence). The CDR3 nucleotides read TGTGCCAGCAGCCGTCACAGGGGAGCGTACACTGAAGCTTTCTTT. Its protein product is CASSRHRGAYTEAFF.

Here the CDR3 reads CSAEPGGTEAFF. The CDR3 coding sequence is TGCAGCGCTGAGCCCGGAGGCACTGAAGCTTTCTTT. The chain has TRBV29-1 and TRBJ1-1; D uncertain. V gave up 7 bases and J gave up 4 bases, with 13 bases separating them. The CDR3 totals 12 residues. The germline V gene encodes CDR1 SQVTM and CDR2 ANQGSEA. Supplemented by reference TRBV29-1 and TRBJ1-1, the full variable domain reads SAVISQKPSRDICQRGTSLTIQCQVDSQVTMMFWYRQQPGQSLTLIATANQGSEATYESGFVIDKFPISRPNLTFSTLTVSNMSPEDSSIYLCSAEPGGTEAFFGQGTRLTVV.

The gene calls are TRBV4-2 and TRBJ2-2; D is unresolved. Germline loops: CDR1 LGHNA, CDR2 YNFKEQ. Trimming took 0 bases from V and 6 from J, leaving 8 bases between them. This CDR3 region has 14 residues. CDR3 in DNA: TGTGCCAGCAGCCAAGAGGGCAGCCCCGGGGAGCTGTTTTTT. This encodes CASSQEGSPGELFF.

To note about this clone: Other DNA variants within this sample encode the same CDR3. This chain links TRBV9 with TRBJ2-2, with 7 bases identical to TRBD2. There are 14 residues in the CDR3. In germline, CDR1 is SGDLS, CDR2 YYNGEE. Trimming took 0 bases from V and 4 from J; bases not matched to a gene: 0. CDR3 amino acids: CASSVGGGTGELFF. The CDR3, as DNA: TGTGCCAGCAGCGTAGGGGGGGGCACCGGGGAGCTGTTTTTT.

This clone was detected only a few times. V gene TRBV11-2 combines with J gene TRBJ1-5; D gene ambiguous. CDR1 and CDR2 from the germline V gene are SGHAT and FQNNGV. The CDR3 loop spans 13 amino acids. The V end was cut by 0 bases, the J end by 3 bases, with 3 bases between. CDR3 protein: CASSLDLNQPQHF. CDR3 coding DNA: TGTGCCAGCAGCTTAGACCTCAATCAGCCCCAGCATTTT.

DNA of the CDR3: TGCGCCAGCAAAACGGACAGGAGCAAAAACATTCAGTACTTC. This encodes CASKTDRSKNIQYF. The chain links TRBV4-1 to TRBJ2-4; TRBD1 matches 7 bases. J gave up 3 bases and V 7 bases, and 6 bases lay outside the gene matches. Germline V gene data show CDR1 as MGHRA and CDR2 as YSYEKL. CDR3 length: 14 amino acids.

The chain employs TRBV6-4 and TRBJ2-2; the match to TRBD1 covers 7 bases. J gave up 3 bases and V 6 bases, and 4 bases lay outside the gene matches. Germline CDR1 MRHNA, CDR2 SNTAGT. CDR3 size: 14 residues. The CDR3 sequence: CASSDGTDTGELFF. The CDR3 nucleotides read TGTGCCAGCAGCGACGGGACAGACACCGGGGAGCTGTTTTTT.

This clone was seen more than once but under ten times. The chain uses TRBV5-4 and TRBJ1-2; 8 nucleotides line up with TRBD1. The junction had 14 bases not matched to a gene; V was cut back by 8 bases and J by 8 bases. CDR3 length: 14 amino acids. Germline CDR1 SGHNT, CDR2 YYREEE (reference sequence). CDR3 amino acids: CASGIQGARGGYTF. Here the CDR3 DNA reads TGTGCCAGTGGGATCCAGGGGGCGCGAGGGGGCTACACCTTC. The variable domain in full, completed from reference TRBV5-4 and TRBJ1-2, reads ETGVTQSPTHLIKTRGQQVTLRCSSQSGHNTVSWYQQALGQGPQFIFQYYREEENGRGNFPPRFSGLQFPNYSSELNVNALELDDSALYLCASGIQGARGGYTFGSGTRLTVV.

The chain joins TRBV11-3 to TRBJ2-7; a weak D match, TRBD1 (6 bases). The CDR3 contains 13 residues. CDR1 is SGHNT, CDR2 YENEEA, per germline. Trimming pared 1 base from V and 3 bases from J, leaving 7 bases between. The CDR3 nucleotides are TGTGCCAGCAGCTTAGTACAGGGCTACGAGCAGTACTTC. Its protein product is CASSLVQGYEQYF.

The DNA of the CDR3 is TGCGCCAGCAGCCCGTCGGCAGGGCAGGGATACAATGAGCAGTTCTTC. Its translation is CASSPSAGQGYNEQFF. The chain uses TRBV5-1 and TRBJ2-1, with D possibly TRBD1 on 5 matching bases. Trimming removed 4 bases at V and 4 bases at J, with 18 bases between. CDR3 length equals 16 residues. Germline V gene sequence: CDR1 SGHRS, CDR2 YFSETQ.

V and J are TRBV28 and TRBJ2-7, with TRBD2 matching 8 bases. Germline V gives CDR1 MDHEN, CDR2 SYDVKM. With 3 bases clipped from V and 5 bases from J, the junction kept 9 bases outside the gene matches. The CDR3 length is 15 residues. Here the CDR3 reads CASSLVIAGRDEQYF. In DNA, the CDR3 is TGTGCCAGCAGTTTGGTGATAGCGGGACGTGACGAGCAGTACTTC.

This chain joins TRBV30 and TRBJ2-7; 10 bases agree with TRBD1. V gave up 7 bases and J gave up 3 bases; unmatched junction bases: 3. The V gene's germline CDR1 is GTSNPN and CDR2 SVGIG (reference sequence). The CDR3 length is 12 residues. CDR3 in DNA: TGTGCCTTGGGGACAGGGGACTACGAGCAGTACTTC. Its protein product is CALGTGDYEQYF. Supplemented by reference TRBV30 and TRBJ2-7, the full variable domain reads SQTIHQWPATLVQPVGSPLSLECTVEGTSNPNLYWYRQAAGRGLQLLFYSVGIGQISSEVPQNLSASRPQDRQFILSSKKLLLSDSGFYLCALGTGDYEQYFGPGTRLTVT.

This chain uses TRBV9 with TRBJ2-1, with a weak D call TRBD1 (6 bases). Germline V CDR1 and CDR2: SGDLS, YYNGEE. V was clipped by 4 bases and J by 4 bases, with 12 bases between them. This CDR3 is 14 amino acids long. The CDR3 nucleotides are TGTGCCAGCAGCAAAGGACAGCTTTACAATGAGCAGTTCTTC. Protein product: CASSKGQLYNEQFF.

The rearrangement links TRBV9 to TRBJ2-5; TRBD2 aligns across 8 bases. The J call is uncertain, as TRBJ2-7 better fits the DNA end. Looked up from germline, CDR1 is SGDLS and CDR2 is YYNGEE. CDR3 length: 14 amino acids. The CDR3, as DNA: TGTGCCAGCAGCCTGGGACTAGGAGTCTACGAGCAGTACTTC. It codes for CASSLGLGVYEQYF.

The chain is built from TRBV6-1 and TRBJ2-3; perhaps TRBD2 as D (6 bases). The CDR3 length is 16 residues. V was cut by 1 base and J by 5 bases, with 16 bases left in between. CDR1 MNHNS and CDR2 SASEGT come from the germline V gene. CDR3 sequence: CASSEGIAVHGDTQYF. CDR3 sequence (DNA): TGTGCCAGCAGTGAAGGAATAGCGGTTCATGGAGATACGCAGTATTTT.

The chain links TRBV4-1 to TRBJ1-2; D remains ambiguous. This CDR3 contains 15 residues. Deletions cut 4 bases from V and 6 bases from J, with 18 bases between. From germline, CDR1 is MGHRA and CDR2 YSYEKL. The CDR3 DNA reads as TGCGCCAGCAGCCCTGGACTGATACTTCTTGATGGCTACACCTTC. Translated, it gives CASSPGLILLDGYTF.

This clone was observed a few times. The V call is TRBV5-1, the J call TRBJ2-2; tentative D call: TRBD2 (6 bases). CDR1 is SGHRS, CDR2 YFSETQ, per germline. This CDR3 is 17 amino acids long. V was trimmed by 4 bases and J by 4 bases, leaving 20 bases between them. In DNA, the CDR3 is TGCGCCAGCAGCCACAAGGCCCCCGGGAGTGGCACCGGGGAGCTGTTTTTT. Protein product: CASSHKAPGSGTGELFF.

The chain links TRBV27 to TRBJ2-3; a weak D match, TRBD2 (5 bases). V was shortened by 2 bases and J by 2 bases, with 17 bases between the two germline ends. CDR3 size: 17 residues. The germline V gene has CDR1 MNHEY and CDR2 SMNVEV (reference sequence). CDR3 in amino acids: CASSLTFGRVFTDTQYF. CDR3 nucleotide sequence: TGTGCCAGCAGTTTAACTTTCGGGCGGGTTTTCACAGATACGCAGTATTTT.

As for this clone: Other DNA sequences within the sample encode an identical CDR3. The chain links TRBV5-5 to TRBJ2-7, with TRBD2 matching over 13 bases. Germline V lookup: CDR1 SGHKS, CDR2 YYEKEE (reference sequence). This CDR3 has 15 residues. V was clipped by 3 bases and J by 1 base; unmatched bases: 1. The CDR3 region is CASSWTSGSSYEQYF. DNA of the CDR3: TGTGCCAGCAGCTGGACTAGCGGGAGTTCCTACGAGCAGTACTTC.